Shown below are 24 T cell receptor beta chains from a single sample sequenced in a study of blood T cells in healthy people across ages. A second PCR, run for about 7 to 11 cycles, used a sample-barcoded 5' primer plus a J-beta primer mix. TCRdb processed the 5' RACE reads anew with MiXCR; each CDR3 protein has one entry. The table lists more than 750,000 distinct CDR3 sequences, 25% to 35% of them singletons. This sample was shared with a second study, whose subject was T cells of mothers and their children.

The specimen was blood. The receptors derive from a woman in her forties in good health.

The V gene is TRBV3-1, the J gene TRBJ2-1; D gene uncertain. V dropped 0 bases and J dropped 10 bases, with 10 bases sitting between them. This CDR3 contains 13 residues. The germline gives CDR1 LGHDT, CDR2 YNNKEL (reference sequence). In nucleotides, the CDR3 is TGTGCCAGCAGCCAAGATCAGGTGGGGGAGCAGTTCTTC. Translated: CASSQDQVGEQFF.

This clonotype has more than one count but fewer than ten. The chain combines TRBV5-1 with TRBJ1-6; 10 nucleotides match TRBD1. CDR1 is SGHRS and CDR2 is YFSETQ in the germline V gene. With 4 bases clipped from V and 10 bases from J, the junction kept 8 bases outside the gene matches. CDR3 size: 15 residues. CDR3 loop: CASSNTGTGDSPLHF. CDR3 in DNA: TGCGCCAGCAGCAATACCGGGACAGGGGACTCACCCCTCCACTTT.

Worth noting for this clonotype: Given a much more abundant clone one base away, this may be a read error. The genes are TRBV28 and TRBJ2-7, with TRBD1 as a possible D gene (5 bases). V lost 6 bases to trimming and J lost 4 bases, with 13 bases between them. This CDR3 has 13 residues. CDR1 and CDR2 (germline): MDHEN, SYDVKM. CDR3 coding DNA: TGTGCCAGCAGCTTAGGGGCCAAATACGAGCAGTACTTC. The encoded protein is CASSLGAKYEQYF.

The chain links TRBV7-9 to TRBJ2-7; TRBD1 matches at 7 bases. The CDR3 length is 13 residues. J was trimmed by 6 bases and V by 2 bases; bases with no gene match: 4. Looked up from germline, CDR1 is SEHNR and CDR2 is FQNEAQ (reference sequence). This CDR3 reads CASSLPTGFEQYF. CDR3 nucleotide sequence: TGTGCCAGCAGCTTACCGACAGGGTTCGAGCAGTACTTC.

The chain carries TRBV5-1 and TRBJ2-7, with a possible D match to TRBD1 (5 bases). V gave up 4 bases and J gave up 3 bases, with 11 bases separating them. This CDR3 spans 13 amino acids. CDR1 and CDR2 (germline): SGHRS, YFSETQ. Written as DNA, the CDR3 is TGCGCCAGCAGCATAGACAGACTCTACGAGCAGTACTTC. It is translated as CASSIDRLYEQYF.

The V and J genes are TRBV29-1 and TRBJ2-7; D may match TRBD1 or TRBD2 (5 bases each). V shed 7 bases and J shed 0 bases, with 10 bases lying between them. The CDR3 totals 12 residues. The germline V gene has CDR1 SQVTM and CDR2 ANQGSEA. The CDR3 reads CSGGRNSYEQYF. For the CDR3, the DNA is TGCAGCGGGGGACGGAACTCCTACGAGCAGTACTTC.

This clonotype occurred a few times. The genes are TRBV5-1 and TRBJ1-2; 8 bases align to TRBD1. V was clipped by 0 bases and J by 5 bases; unmatched bases: 6. Germline values: CDR1 SGHRS, CDR2 YFSETQ. The CDR3 extends over 15 amino acids. The CDR3, as DNA: TGCGCCAGCAGCTTGGATGACAGGGGAAGATATGGCTACACCTTC. Its protein product is CASSLDDRGRYGYTF. Combining the CDR3 with reference TRBV5-1 and TRBJ1-2 gives the whole variable domain KAGVTQTPRYLIKTRGQQVTLSCSPISGHRSVSWYQQTPGQGLQFLFEYFSETQRNKGNFPGRFSGRQFSNSRSEMNVSTLELGDSALYLCASSLDDRGRYGYTFGSGTRLTVV.

This clonotype was seen only a few times. V gene TRBV7-2 combines with J gene TRBJ2-5, with a possible D match to TRBD1 (6 bases). CDR1 and CDR2 from the germline V gene are SGHTA and FQGNSA. V was clipped by 8 bases and J by 1 base, with 11 bases between them. This CDR3 has 13 residues. The CDR3 DNA reads TGTGCCAGCCTGGACAGATCCCAAGAGACCCAGTACTTC. Translated, it gives CASLDRSQETQYF.

With regard to this clonotype: This may be a read error: a much more frequent sequence differs by one nucleotide. V usage is TRBV5-1 and J usage is TRBJ1-2, with TRBD1 identical over 8 bases. The CDR3 sequence is 13 residues long. V dropped 4 bases and J dropped 7; count of bases not matched to a gene: 6. Germline V gene lookup returns CDR1 SGHRS and CDR2 YFSETQ. The CDR3 DNA is TGCGCCAGCAGCATGGGGACAGGAGGTGGCTACACCTTC. Translated, it gives CASSMGTGGGYTF. Based on the CDR3 plus reference TRBV5-1 and TRBJ1-2, the full variable domain is KAGVTQTPRYLIKTRGQQVTLSCSPISGHRSVSWYQQTPGQGLQFLFEYFSETQRNKGNFPGRFSGRQFSNSRSEMNVSTLELGDSALYLCASSMGTGGGYTFGSGTRLTVV.

This clonotype was counted at least ten times. The rearrangement links TRBV10-3 to TRBJ2-1; TRBD2 aligns across 10 bases. V shed 0 bases and J 7 bases; nucleotides not matched to a gene: 6. Germline CDR1 ENHRY, CDR2 SYGVKD. The CDR3 length is 16 residues. CDR3 nucleotide sequence: TGTGCCATCAGTGAGTCGCAGCGGGGGGGCTCTAATGAGCAGTTCTTC. Translated: CAISESQRGGSNEQFF.

As for this clonotype: This clone may be a read error of a much larger clone one base away. The chain recombines TRBV12-3 or TRBV12-4 with TRBJ1-2; D call uncertain. The CDR3 is made up of 11 amino acids. CDR3 sequence: CASSFRGGHTF. The CDR3 DNA reads TGTGCCAGCAGTTTTCGGGGTGGCCACACCTTC.

This clonotype was counted at least ten times. The rearrangement uses TRBV20-1 and TRBJ2-5; D might be TRBD2 (5 bases). V gave up 0 bases and J gave up 5 bases, with 19 bases separating them. Germline CDR1 reads DFQATT; CDR2 reads SNEGSKA (reference sequence). The CDR3 is 16 residues long. The DNA for the CDR3 is TGCAGTGCTAGAGATTGGAGAGGGCCCGGGATGGAGACCCAGTACTTC. Encoded protein: CSARDWRGPGMETQYF.

Points on this clonotype: Germline is not matched at one junction end, which may reflect a read error. The chain uses TRBV20-1 and TRBJ1-4; 11 bases map to TRBD1. Germline CDR1 reads DFQATT; CDR2 reads SNEGSKA (reference sequence). This CDR3 is 14 amino acids long. The CDR3 loop reads CAGQGGSTNEKLFF. CDR3 coding DNA: TGTGCGGGACAGGGGGGTTCAACTAATGAAAAACTGTTTTTT.

V is TRBV7-2 and J is TRBJ2-1, with 10 bases lining up with TRBD2. The trim removed 4 bases at V and 8 bases at J, leaving 8 bases unmatched. Germline V gene sequence: CDR1 SGHTA, CDR2 FQGNSA. There are 15 residues in the CDR3. CDR3 DNA: TGTGCCAGCAGCTGGATCTCAAGCGGGAGGGATGAGCAGTTCTTC. Translated, it gives CASSWISSGRDEQFF.

This chain joins TRBV3-1 and TRBJ1-4; D unresolved. Germline V gene data show CDR1 as LGHDT and CDR2 as YNNKEL (reference sequence). CDR3 length equals 11 residues. V was shortened by 3 bases and J by 6 bases, with 2 bases between the two germline ends. The CDR3 protein is CASSHDEKLFF. As DNA, the CDR3 is TGTGCCAGCAGCCATGATGAAAAACTGTTTTTT. The full variable domain, its missing parts supplied by reference TRBV3-1 and TRBJ1-4, is DTAVSQTPKYLVTQMGNDKSIKCEQNLGHDTMYWYKQDSKKFLKIMFSYNNKELIINETVPNRFSPKSPDKAHLNLHINSLELGDSAVYFCASSHDEKLFFGSGTQLSVL.

Comments on this clonotype: Sequence at one end of the junction differs from germline and may be a read error. This chain uses TRBV7-9 with TRBJ1-2, with D perhaps matching TRBD1 (6 bases). CDR3 length: 14 amino acids. The V gene's germline CDR1 is SEHNR and CDR2 FQNEAQ (reference sequence). This CDR3 is CANSLDWTVSGYTF. DNA of the CDR3: TGTGCCAACAGCTTAGACTGGACAGTTAGTGGCTACACCTTC.

The chain carries TRBV5-4 and TRBJ2-2, with TRBD1 matching over 7 bases. Germline V CDR1 and CDR2: SGHNT, YYREEE (reference sequence). After removal of 2 bases from V and 6 bases from J, the junction contained 1 base not matched to a gene. CDR3 length: 13 residues. The CDR3 DNA reads as TGTGCCAGCAGCTTCGACAGGGCCGGGGAGCTGTTTTTT. Translation gives CASSFDRAGELFF. Together with reference TRBV5-4 and TRBJ2-2, the CDR3 gives the full variable domain: ETGVTQSPTHLIKTRGQQVTLRCSSQSGHNTVSWYQQALGQGPQFIFQYYREEENGRGNFPPRFSGLQFPNYSSELNVNALELDDSALYLCASSFDRAGELFFGEGSRLTVL.

The rearrangement uses TRBV9 and TRBJ1-1; TRBD1 might be the D (6 bases). CDR3 size: 16 residues. V was shortened by 0 bases and J by 2 bases, with 14 bases between the two germline ends. Looked up from germline, CDR1 is SGDLS and CDR2 is YYNGEE. This CDR3 is CASSVGKGVRNTEAFF. CDR3 nucleotides: TGTGCCAGCAGCGTAGGGAAGGGGGTCCGTAACACTGAAGCTTTCTTT.

In DNA form, the CDR3 reads TGTGCCAGCAGACAGACTCAGGGGAGCACTGAAGCTTTCTTT. This encodes CASRQTQGSTEAFF. The gene calls are TRBV3-1 and TRBJ1-1, with D possibly being TRBD1 (6 bases). The V gene lost 6 bases and the J gene lost 4 bases, with 15 bases spanning the gap. The CDR3 contains 14 residues. Germline V gives CDR1 LGHDT, CDR2 YNNKEL (reference sequence).

In this sample, this clonotype turned up many times. The rearrangement joins TRBV5-1 to TRBJ2-7; D may be TRBD2 (6 bases). Trimming removed 4 bases at V and 0 bases at J, with 14 bases between. Per the germline V gene, CDR1 is SGHRS and CDR2 is YFSETQ. This CDR3 has 15 residues. The CDR3 coding sequence is TGCGCCAGCAGCCCGGGGGTGGGACTCTCCTACGAGCAGTACTTC. This codes for CASSPGVGLSYEQYF.

Here the CDR3 reads CASSLGPFTGEGSTDTQYF. Written as DNA, the CDR3 is TGCGCCAGCAGCTTGGGTCCCTTTACAGGGGAAGGGAGCACAGATACGCAGTATTTT. V usage is TRBV5-1 and J usage is TRBJ2-3, with 7 bases lining up with TRBD1. The CDR3 runs to 19 residues. V lost 0 bases and J lost 0; bases outside the gene matches: 13. Germline assignment: CDR1 SGHRS and CDR2 YFSETQ.

This clonotype was recorded at least ten times. CDR3 in DNA: TGTGCCACCAGCAGAGACGGGACAGGGGGCAATGAGCAGTTCTTC. Its protein product is CATSRDGTGGNEQFF. This sequence joins TRBV15 and TRBJ2-1; TRBD1 matches 11 bases. Germline loops: CDR1 LNHNV, CDR2 YYDKDF (reference sequence). The CDR3 has 15 residues. The junction had 1 base not matched to a gene; V was cut back by 0 bases and J by 6 bases.

This clonotype was found a few times. The rearrangement joins TRBV20-1 to TRBJ1-1; D is undetermined. This CDR3 region has 13 residues. Germline V gene data show CDR1 as DFQATT and CDR2 as SNEGSKA (reference sequence). V lost 6 bases and J lost 1, with 12 bases in between. DNA for the CDR3: TGCAGTGCCATCCCGCCCCAGAACACTGAAGCTTTCTTT. Translated: CSAIPPQNTEAFF.

This clonotype was found a few times. The genes are TRBV6-5 and TRBJ2-3, with a tentative D call TRBD1 (9 bases). CDR3 length: 15 amino acids. Germline-derived CDR1 and CDR2 are MNHEY and SVGAGI. Deletions cut 7 bases from V and 0 bases from J, with 14 bases between. CDR3 amino acids: CASISGTGSTDTQYF. For the CDR3, the DNA is TGTGCCAGCATTAGCGGGACAGGGAGCACAGATACGCAGTATTTT.